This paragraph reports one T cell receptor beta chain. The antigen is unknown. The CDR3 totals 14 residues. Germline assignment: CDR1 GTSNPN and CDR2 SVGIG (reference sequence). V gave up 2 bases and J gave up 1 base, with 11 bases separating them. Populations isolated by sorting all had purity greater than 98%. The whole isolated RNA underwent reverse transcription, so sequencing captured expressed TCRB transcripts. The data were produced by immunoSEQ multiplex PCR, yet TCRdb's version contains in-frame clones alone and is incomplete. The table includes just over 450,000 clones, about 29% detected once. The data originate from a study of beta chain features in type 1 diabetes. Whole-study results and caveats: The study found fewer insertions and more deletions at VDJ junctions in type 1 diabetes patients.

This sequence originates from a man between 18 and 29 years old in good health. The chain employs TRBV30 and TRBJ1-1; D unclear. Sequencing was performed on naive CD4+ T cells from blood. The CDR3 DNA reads TGTGCCTGGAGTTTATTGGCGGCGAACACTGAAGCTTTCTTT. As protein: CAWSLLAANTEAFF. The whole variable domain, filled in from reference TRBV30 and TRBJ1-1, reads SQTIHQWPATLVQPVGSPLSLECTVEGTSNPNLYWYRQAAGRGLQLLFYSVGIGQISSEVPQNLSASRPQDRQFILSSKKLLLSDSGFYLCAWSLLAANTEAFFGQGTRLTVV.